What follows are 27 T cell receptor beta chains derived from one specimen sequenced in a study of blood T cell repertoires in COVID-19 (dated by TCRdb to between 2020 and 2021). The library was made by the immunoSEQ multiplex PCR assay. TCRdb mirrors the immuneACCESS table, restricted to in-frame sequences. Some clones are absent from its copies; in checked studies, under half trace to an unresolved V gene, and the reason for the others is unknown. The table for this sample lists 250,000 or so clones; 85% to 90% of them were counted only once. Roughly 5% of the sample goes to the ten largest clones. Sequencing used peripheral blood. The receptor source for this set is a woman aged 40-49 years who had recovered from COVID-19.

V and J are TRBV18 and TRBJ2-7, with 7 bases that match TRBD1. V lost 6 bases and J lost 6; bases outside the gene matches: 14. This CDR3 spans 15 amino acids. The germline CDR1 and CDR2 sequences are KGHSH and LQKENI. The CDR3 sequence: CASSQPNRGTGEQYF. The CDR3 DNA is TGTGCCAGCTCTCAACCCAACAGGGGAACGGGCGAGCAGTACTTC.

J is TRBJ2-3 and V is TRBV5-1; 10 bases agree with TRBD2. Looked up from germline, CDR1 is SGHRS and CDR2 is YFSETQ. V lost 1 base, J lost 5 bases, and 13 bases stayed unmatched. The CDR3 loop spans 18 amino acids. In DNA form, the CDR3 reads TGCGCCAGCAGCTTGCCCCGAGCTAGCGGGAGTAGCGGAGATACGCAGTATTTT. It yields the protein CASSLPRASGSSGDTQYF.

This CDR3 reads CASSPAHLNTEAFF. CDR3 DNA sequence: TGTGCCAGCTCTCCAGCACATTTGAACACTGAAGCTTTCTTT. The genes are TRBV18 and TRBJ1-1; unclear D gene. Germline V gene sequence: CDR1 KGHSH, CDR2 LQKENI. Trimming left V 6 bases short and J 0 bases short, with 11 bases between. This CDR3 region has 14 residues.

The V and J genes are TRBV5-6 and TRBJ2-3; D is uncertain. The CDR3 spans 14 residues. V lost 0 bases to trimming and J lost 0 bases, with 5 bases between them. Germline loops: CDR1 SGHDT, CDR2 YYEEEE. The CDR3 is CASSLGPSTDTQYF. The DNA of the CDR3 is TGTGCCAGCAGCTTGGGGCCTAGCACAGATACGCAGTATTTT.

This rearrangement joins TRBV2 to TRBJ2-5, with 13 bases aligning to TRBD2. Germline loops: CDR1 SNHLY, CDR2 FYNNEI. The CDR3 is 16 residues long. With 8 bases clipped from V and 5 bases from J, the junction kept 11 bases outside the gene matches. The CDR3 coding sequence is TGTGCCAGCTCTCCTCGGGGACTAGCGGGGAAGGAGACCCAGTACTTC. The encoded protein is CASSPRGLAGKETQYF. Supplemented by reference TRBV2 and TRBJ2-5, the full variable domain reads EPEVTQTPSHQVTQMGQEVILRCVPISNHLYFYWYRQILGQKVEFLVSFYNNEISEKSEIFDDQFSVERPDGSNFTLKIRSTKLEDSAMYFCASSPRGLAGKETQYFGPGTRLLVL.

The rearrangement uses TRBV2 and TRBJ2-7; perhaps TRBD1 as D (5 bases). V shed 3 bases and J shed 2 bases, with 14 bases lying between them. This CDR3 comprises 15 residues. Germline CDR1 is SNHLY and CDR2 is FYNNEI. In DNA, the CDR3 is TGTGCCAGCAGTGATTATGCAGGGAAGGCCTACGAGCAGTACTTC. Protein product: CASSDYAGKAYEQYF.

CDR3 residues: CATSDLRQGGETQYF. DNA of the CDR3: TGTGCCACCAGTGATTTGAGACAGGGGGGAGAGACCCAGTACTTC. V and J are TRBV24-1 and TRBJ2-5, with 9 positions matching TRBD1. CDR3 size: 15 residues. The J segment lost 4 bases and the V segment lost 0 bases, leaving 2 bases of the junction unmatched. Looked up from germline, CDR1 is KGHDR and CDR2 is SFDVKD.

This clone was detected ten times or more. CDR3 nucleotide sequence: TGTGCCAGCAGCCAAGAGAGCGGGACCCACACCGGGGAGCTGTTTTTT. The encoded protein is CASSQESGTHTGELFF. J is TRBJ2-2 and V is TRBV14; 7 positions match TRBD2. Germline lookup yields CDR1 SGHDN and CDR2 FVKESK. CDR3 length: 16 amino acids. V lost 0 bases, J lost 3 bases, and 4 bases stayed unmatched.

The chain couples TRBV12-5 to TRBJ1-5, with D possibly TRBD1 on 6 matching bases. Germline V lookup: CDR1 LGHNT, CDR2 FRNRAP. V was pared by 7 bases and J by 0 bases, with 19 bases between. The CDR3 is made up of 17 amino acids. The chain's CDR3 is CASALIAGAYSNQPQHF. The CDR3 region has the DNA TGTGCTAGTGCCCTGATCGCAGGGGCATATAGCAATCAGCCCCAGCATTTT.

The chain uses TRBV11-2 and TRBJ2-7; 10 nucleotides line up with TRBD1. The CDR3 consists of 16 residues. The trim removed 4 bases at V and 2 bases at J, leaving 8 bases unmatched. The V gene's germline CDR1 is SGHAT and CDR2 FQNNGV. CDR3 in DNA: TGTGCCAGCAGCTCCGCGACCGGGACAGGGGCCTACGAGCAGTACTTC. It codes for CASSSATGTGAYEQYF.

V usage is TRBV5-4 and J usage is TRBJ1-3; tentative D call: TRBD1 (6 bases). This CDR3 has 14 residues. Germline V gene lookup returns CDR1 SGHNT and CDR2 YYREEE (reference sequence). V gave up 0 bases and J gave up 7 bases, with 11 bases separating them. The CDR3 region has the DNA TGTGCCAGCAGCTTGGATTTAGGGGGTAACACCATATATTTT. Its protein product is CASSLDLGGNTIYF.

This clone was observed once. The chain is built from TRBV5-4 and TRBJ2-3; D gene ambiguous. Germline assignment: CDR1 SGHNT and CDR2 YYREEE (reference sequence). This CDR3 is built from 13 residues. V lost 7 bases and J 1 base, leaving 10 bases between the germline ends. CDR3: CASLYRGTDTQYF. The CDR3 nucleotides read TGTGCCAGCTTGTACCGGGGCACAGATACGCAGTATTTT. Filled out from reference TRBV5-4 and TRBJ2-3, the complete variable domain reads ETGVTQSPTHLIKTRGQQVTLRCSSQSGHNTVSWYQQALGQGPQFIFQYYREEENGRGNFPPRFSGLQFPNYSSELNVNALELDDSALYLCASLYRGTDTQYFGPGTRLTVL.

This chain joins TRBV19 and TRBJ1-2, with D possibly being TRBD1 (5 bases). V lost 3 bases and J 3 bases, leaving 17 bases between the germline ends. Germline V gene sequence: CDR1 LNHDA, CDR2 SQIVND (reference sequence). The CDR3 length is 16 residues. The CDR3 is CASSISSRQSYYGYTF. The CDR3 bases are TGTGCCAGTAGTATTTCTTCCCGACAGAGCTACTATGGCTACACCTTC.

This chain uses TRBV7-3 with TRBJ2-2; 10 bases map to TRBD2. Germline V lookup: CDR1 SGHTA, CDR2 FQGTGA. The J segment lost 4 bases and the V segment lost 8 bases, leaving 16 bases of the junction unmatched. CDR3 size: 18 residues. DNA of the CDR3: TGTGCCAGCCGCCCATGGGCCAGTAGCGGGGGGCCCACCGGGGAGCTGTTTTTT. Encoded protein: CASRPWASSGGPTGELFF.

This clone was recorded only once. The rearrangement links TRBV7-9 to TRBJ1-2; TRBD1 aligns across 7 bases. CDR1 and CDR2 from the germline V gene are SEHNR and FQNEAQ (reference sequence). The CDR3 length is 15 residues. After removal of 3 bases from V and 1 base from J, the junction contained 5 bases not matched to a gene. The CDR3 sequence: CASSFPGQYNYGYTF. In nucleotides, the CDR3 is TGTGCCAGCAGCTTTCCGGGACAGTATAACTATGGCTACACCTTC.

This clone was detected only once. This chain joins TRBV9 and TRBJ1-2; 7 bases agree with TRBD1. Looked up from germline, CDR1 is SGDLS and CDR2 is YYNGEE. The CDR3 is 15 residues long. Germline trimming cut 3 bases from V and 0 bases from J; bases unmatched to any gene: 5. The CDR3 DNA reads TGTGCCAGCAGCGAGACAGGGAAAGCTAACTATGGCTACACCTTC. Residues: CASSETGKANYGYTF.

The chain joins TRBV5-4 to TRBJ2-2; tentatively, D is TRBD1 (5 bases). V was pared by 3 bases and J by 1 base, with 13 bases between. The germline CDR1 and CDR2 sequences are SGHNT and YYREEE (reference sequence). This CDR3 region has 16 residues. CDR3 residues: CASSSVGLLNTGELFF. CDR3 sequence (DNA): TGTGCCAGCAGCTCCGTGGGGCTGCTGAACACCGGGGAGCTGTTTTTT.

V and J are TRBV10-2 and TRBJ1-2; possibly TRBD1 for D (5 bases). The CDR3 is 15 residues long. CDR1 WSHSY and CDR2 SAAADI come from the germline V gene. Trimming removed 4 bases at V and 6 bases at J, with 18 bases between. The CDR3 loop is CASSGRERGGDGYTF. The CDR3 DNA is TGCGCCAGCAGTGGAAGGGAAAGAGGAGGGGATGGCTACACCTTC.

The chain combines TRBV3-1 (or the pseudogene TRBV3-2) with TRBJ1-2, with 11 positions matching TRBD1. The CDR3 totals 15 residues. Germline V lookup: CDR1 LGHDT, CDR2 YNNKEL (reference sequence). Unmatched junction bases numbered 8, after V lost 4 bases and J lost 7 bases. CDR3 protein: CASSLYGQGAGGYTF. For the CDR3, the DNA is TGTGCCAGCAGCCTTTACGGACAGGGGGCTGGTGGCTACACCTTC.

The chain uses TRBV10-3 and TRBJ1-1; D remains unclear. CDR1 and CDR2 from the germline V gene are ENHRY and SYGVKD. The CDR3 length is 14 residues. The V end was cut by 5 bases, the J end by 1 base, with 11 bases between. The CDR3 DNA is TGTGCCATCAGTCACGGGGTTGAGAACACTGAAGCTTTCTTT. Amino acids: CAISHGVENTEAFF.

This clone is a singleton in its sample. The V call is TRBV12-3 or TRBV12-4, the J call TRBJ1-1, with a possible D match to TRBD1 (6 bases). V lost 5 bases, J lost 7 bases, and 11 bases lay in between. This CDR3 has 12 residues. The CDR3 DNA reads TGTGCCAGCAGTAAGTCAGGGGTTGAAGCTTTCTTT. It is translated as CASSKSGVEAFF.

CDR3 bases: TGTGCCAGCAGGCTGGGGGGCTATGGCTACACCTTC. It yields the protein CASRLGGYGYTF. The chain links TRBV6-5 to TRBJ1-2, with D perhaps TRBD1 (5 bases). CDR3 length: 12 residues. Germline lookup yields CDR1 MNHEY and CDR2 SVGAGI. The V end was cut by 6 bases, the J end by 4 bases, with 9 bases between.

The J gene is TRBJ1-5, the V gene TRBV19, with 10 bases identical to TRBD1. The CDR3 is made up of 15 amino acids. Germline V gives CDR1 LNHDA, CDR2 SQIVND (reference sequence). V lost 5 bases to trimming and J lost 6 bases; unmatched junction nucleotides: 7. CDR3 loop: CASSARQGASQPQHF. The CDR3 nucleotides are TGTGCCAGTAGTGCTAGACAGGGGGCCAGTCAGCCCCAGCATTTT.

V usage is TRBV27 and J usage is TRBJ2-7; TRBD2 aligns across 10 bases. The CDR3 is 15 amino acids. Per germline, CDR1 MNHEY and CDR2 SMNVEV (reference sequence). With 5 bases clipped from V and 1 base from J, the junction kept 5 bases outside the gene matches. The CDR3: CASSPGTSESYEQYV. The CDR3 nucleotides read TGTGCCAGCAGTCCTGGGACTAGCGAGTCCTACGAGCAGTACGTC.

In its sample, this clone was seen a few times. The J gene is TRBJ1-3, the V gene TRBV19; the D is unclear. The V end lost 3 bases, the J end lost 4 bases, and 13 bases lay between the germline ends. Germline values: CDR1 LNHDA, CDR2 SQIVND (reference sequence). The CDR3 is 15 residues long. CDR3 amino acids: CASSIQMRSGNTIYF. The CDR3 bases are TGTGCCAGTAGTATCCAGATGCGGTCCGGAAACACCATATATTTT.

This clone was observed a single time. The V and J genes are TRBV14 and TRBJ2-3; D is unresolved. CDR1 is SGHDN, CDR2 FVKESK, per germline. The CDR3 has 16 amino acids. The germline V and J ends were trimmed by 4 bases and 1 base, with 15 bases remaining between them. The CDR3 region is CASSLRWQVGTDTQYF. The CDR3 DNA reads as TGTGCCAGCAGCCTCAGATGGCAAGTGGGCACAGATACGCAGTATTTT.

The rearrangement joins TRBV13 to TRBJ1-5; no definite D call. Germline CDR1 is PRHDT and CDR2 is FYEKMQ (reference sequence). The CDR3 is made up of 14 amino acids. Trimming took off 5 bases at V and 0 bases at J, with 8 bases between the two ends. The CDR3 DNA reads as TGTGCCAGCAGCCACGAACATAGCAATCAGCCCCAGCATTTT. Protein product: CASSHEHSNQPQHF.